This T cell receptor beta chain was observed in a study of T-cell memory formation after mild COVID-19. Study background: Each donor largely had its own TCR clusters. Findings and limits, study-wide: Contracting clones localized mainly to CM and EM when CD4+ and mainly to EMRA when CD8+. Later expanders leaned toward CD4+, whereas clones contracting from day 15 to 85 were balanced CD4/CD8.

As regards this clonotype: Its antigen is unidentified.

This CDR3 has 14 amino acids. Unmatched junction bases numbered 2, after V lost 7 bases and J lost 2 bases. The germline V gene has CDR1 SGHKS and CDR2 YYEKEE (reference sequence). TCRdb used MiXCR to reprocess the 5' RACE reads, holding one entry per CDR3 protein. This sample yields 65,000 to 95,000 distinct CDR3 sequences, of which about 13% are seen a single time; around two fifths belongs to the top ten. What was sequenced was PBMCs or a T cell subset sorted from them (not recorded which). The rearrangement uses TRBV5-5 and TRBJ2-6; 8 nucleotides align to TRBD2. The source is a man between 18 and 35 years old who had mild COVID-19 (a few samples of this study predate the infection). Cell type and time point are not known. The CDR3 DNA reads TGTGCCAGCCGGGAGGGGCCTGGGGCCAACGTCCTGACTTTC. It yields the protein CASREGPGANVLTF. The full variable domain, its missing parts supplied by reference TRBV5-5 and TRBJ2-6, is DAGVTQSPTHLIKTRGQQVTLRCSPISGHKSVSWYQQVLGQGPQFIFQYYEKEERGRGNFPDRFSARQFPNYSSELNVNALLLGDSALYLCASREGPGANVLTFGAGSRLTVL.